This T cell receptor (beta chain) was observed in a study of OX40 agonist ivuxolimab in advanced cancers. The CDR3 runs to 13 residues. V was pared by 4 bases and J by 6 bases, with 14 bases between. Per germline, CDR1 SGHRS and CDR2 YFSETQ. This table comes from immunoSEQ multiplex PCR, and its TCRdb copy is limited to in-frame clones, with some not included. This table has approximately 54,000 clones, 88% appearing once. Systemic immunosuppression or a history of autoimmune disease excluded patients. The receptor comes from an adult with an advanced solid tumor such as melanoma, head and neck, liver or kidney cancer. This chain uses TRBV5-1 with TRBJ2-7; the D is unclear. The sample was CD4+ or CD8+ T cells sorted from blood, taken in a trial of the OX40 agonist ivuxolimab. CDR3 residues: CASSPLEIGEQYF. CDR3 in DNA: TGCGCCAGCAGCCCGCTAGAAATCGGCGAGCAGTACTTC.